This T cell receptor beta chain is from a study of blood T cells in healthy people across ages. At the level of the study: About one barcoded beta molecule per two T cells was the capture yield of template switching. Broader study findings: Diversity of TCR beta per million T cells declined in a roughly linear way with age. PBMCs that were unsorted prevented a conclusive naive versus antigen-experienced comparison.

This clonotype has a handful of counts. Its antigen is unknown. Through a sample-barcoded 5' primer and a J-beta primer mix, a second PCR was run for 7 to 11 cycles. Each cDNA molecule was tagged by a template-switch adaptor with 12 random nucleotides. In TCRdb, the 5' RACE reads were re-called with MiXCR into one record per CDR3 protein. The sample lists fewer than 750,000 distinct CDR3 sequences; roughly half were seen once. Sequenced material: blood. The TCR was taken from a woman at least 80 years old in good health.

CDR3 bases: TGTGCCAGCCGTTGGGGGACCGTAGCCTACAATGAGCAGTTCTTC. Translated: CASRWGTVAYNEQFF. The V and J genes are TRBV28 and TRBJ2-1, with D possibly called TRBD1 or TRBD2 (5 bases each). The CDR3 is made up of 15 amino acids. Germline V gene lookup returns CDR1 MDHEN and CDR2 SYDVKM. V was trimmed by 8 bases and J by 2 bases, leaving 16 bases between them.